The rows below give T cell receptor beta chains drawn from one sample of a study of chemoradiotherapy in HPV16-positive cancers. TCRdb keeps only in-frame clones here, not all; method: immunoSEQ multiplex PCR. The repertoire holds 20,000 to 25,000 clones, with 87% as singletons. Sequencing used blood, obtained from a patient who underwent chemoradiotherapy. Every receptor here comes from a human donor with HPV-associated anogenital cancer. The CDR3 runs from the conserved cysteine through the conserved F or W. D genes are given only for firm matches. Some rows mark clone size as missing; the rest say once, few, many or name a class of expanded clone.

.	TRBJ1-2	TRBV28	.	TGTGCCAGCAGCCCCCCGGGGCCGGATGGGTATGGCTACACCTTC	CASSPPGPDGYGYTF
.	TRBJ1-1	TRBV9	TRBD1	TGTGCCAGCAGCCTGGGGACAGGGGGCAACACTGAAGCTTTCTTT	CASSLGTGGNTEAFF
once	TRBJ1-1	TRBV9	TRBD1	TGTGCCAGCAGTTATCGGGGACAGGGGATAGGGAGCACTGAAGCTTTCTTT	CASSYRGQGIGSTEAFF
.	TRBJ2-2	TRBV19	.	TGTGCCAGTAATTTTGCTTCCGGGGAGCTGTTTTTT	CASNFASGELFF
once	TRBJ1-1	TRBV11-3	.	TGTGCCAGCAGCCCCTCGGGCCAAAAGGACACTGAAGCTTTCTTT	CASSPSGQKDTEAFF
.	TRBJ2-6	TRBV2	.	TGTGCCAGCAGTGAGGCCGGGGCCAACGTCCTGACTTTC	CASSEAGANVLTF
.	TRBJ2-7	TRBV5-6	TRBD2	TGTGCCAGCAGCTCGCTAGCGGGCTTGGACTACGAGCAGTACTTC	CASSSLAGLDYEQYF
once	TRBJ2-1	TRBV5-1	TRBD2	TGCGCCAGCAGTAACGCGGGAGAGAGCTACAATGAGCAGTTCTTC	CASSNAGESYNEQFF
.	TRBJ1-3	TRBV29-1	.	TGCAGCGGTGGATCGAACTCTGGAAACACCATATATTTT	CSGGSNSGNTIYF
.	TRBJ1-2	TRBV7-2	.	TGTGCCAGCAGCTTAGTAGGCGCCGGGACATCAGGATATGGCTACACCTTC	CASSLVGAGTSGYGYTF
.	TRBJ2-7	TRBV9	TRBD2	TGTGCCAGCAGCCCCACCCTGGGGGGGGAGCAGTACTTC	CASSPTLGGEQYF
.	TRBJ2-3	TRBV9	TRBD2	TGTGCCAGCAGCGCTGGGGGAGGGCCGGATACGCAGTATTTT	CASSAGGGPDTQYF
.	TRBJ2-1	TRBV7-9	.	TGTGCCAGCAGCTACGGGCGGACTGTCTACAATGAGCAGTTCTTC	CASSYGRTVYNEQFF
.	TRBJ1-1	TRBV6-5	.	TGTGCCACCCATCAATCTGAAGCTTTCTTT	CATHQSEAFF
.	TRBJ2-7	TRBV7-9	.	TGTGCCAGCAGCTTACGGGTGGAGGACGAGCAGTACTTC	CASSLRVEDEQYF
once	TRBJ2-1	TRBV7-3	.	TGTGCCAGCAGCTTAACGACCAGTAGAGGGTTCGATGAGCAGTTCTTC	CASSLTTSRGFDEQFF